Each of the 8 T cell receptor beta chains below was sequenced from the same sample in a study of blood T cells in healthy people across ages. With a J-beta primer mix and a sample-barcoded 5' primer, a second PCR ran about 7 to 12 cycles. Each CDR3 protein gets one entry after TCRdb re-called the 5' RACE reads with MiXCR. The sample has about a million distinct CDR3 sequences; roughly 48% are singletons. Sequenced: blood. The receptors were gathered from a man aged 30 to 45 in good health.

The table lists this clonotype with a few counts. The genes are TRBV4-3 and TRBJ1-6; perhaps TRBD1 as D (5 bases). V dropped 1 base and J dropped 4 bases, with 8 bases sitting between them. The CDR3 totals 15 residues. CDR1 and CDR2 (germline): LGHNA, YSLEER. The CDR3, as DNA: TGCGCCAGCAGCCAAGGGGCAGGGTATAATTCACCCCTCCACTTT. It codes for CASSQGAGYNSPLHF.

This clonotype occurred a few times. A much bigger clone sits one base away, suggesting this may be a read error. The rearrangement uses TRBV4-2 and TRBJ2-7, with D possibly TRBD1 on 5 matching bases. Trimming took off 1 base at V and 7 bases at J, with 29 bases between the two ends. The germline V gene has CDR1 LGHNA and CDR2 YNFKEQ. The CDR3 totals 19 residues. The CDR3 coding sequence is TGTGCCAGCAGCCAAGGGCAACCAGGGCGTTATAGCCGGTACGGAGAGCAGTACTTC. Its protein is CASSQGQPGRYSRYGEQYF.

This sequence joins TRBV6-6 and TRBJ1-1; the match to TRBD1 covers 9 bases. Germline CDR1 reads MNHNY; CDR2 reads SVGAGI (reference sequence). The CDR3 has 14 residues. Trimming removed 5 bases from V and 5 bases from J; junction bases left unmatched: 6. The DNA of the CDR3 is TGTGCCAGCAGTCAACAGGGGGCTGGGACTGAAGCTTTCTTT. Its translation: CASSQQGAGTEAFF.

The chain recombines TRBV9 with TRBJ2-4; 8 nucleotides match TRBD1. The end of the DNA fits TRBJ2-7 better, so the J call may be wrong. Germline V lookup: CDR1 SGDLS, CDR2 YYNGEE. The CDR3 has 14 amino acids. The DNA for the CDR3 is TGTGCCAGCAGCGAGATACAGGGGGCCTACGAGCAGTACTTC. Its translation is CASSEIQGAYEQYF.

This clonotype was seen once. The rearrangement uses TRBV18 and TRBJ2-3, with 9 bases aligning to TRBD2. Germline CDR1 reads KGHSH; CDR2 reads LQKENI. The CDR3 totals 13 residues. The CDR3 here is CATSSGGSDTQYF. CDR3 coding DNA: TGTGCGACCTCAAGCGGGGGGTCGGATACGCAGTATTTT.

Worth noting for this clonotype: Compared with germline, one end of the junction differs, possibly owing to a read error. This chain joins TRBV7-7 and TRBJ2-7, with TRBD1 as a possible D gene (6 bases). The CDR3 is made up of 14 amino acids. Germline V lookup: CDR1 SSHAT, CDR2 FNYEAQ (reference sequence). The CDR3 nucleotides read TGTGCTAGCAGCGCAGCCGGGACACCTAGAGAGCAGTACTTC. This sequence encodes CASSAAGTPREQYF.

This chain connects TRBV29-1 to TRBJ2-1; a possible D gene is TRBD2 (6 bases). Germline lookup yields CDR1 SQVTM and CDR2 ANQGSEA. With 7 bases removed from V and 0 bases from J, the gap between germline ends came to 13 bases. The CDR3 extends over 14 amino acids. The DNA of the CDR3 is TGCAGCGCGATCCCCGGGAGCTCCTACAATGAGCAGTTCTTC. Translation: CSAIPGSSYNEQFF.

The V gene is TRBV7-2, the J gene TRBJ2-5; the match to TRBD2 covers 11 bases. The V gene's germline CDR1 is SGHTA and CDR2 FQGNSA. The CDR3 consists of 15 residues. V gave up 5 bases and J gave up 5 bases; unmatched junction bases: 7. CDR3 in DNA: TGTGCCAGCAGCAAACGACTAGCGGGGTTTGAGACCCAGTACTTC. This translates into CASSKRLAGFETQYF.